This T cell receptor beta chain was found in a study of identical twins. TCRdb re-called the 5' RACE reads through MiXCR, storing one row per CDR3 protein. The sample includes about 920,000 distinct CDR3 sequences, 12% of them seen just once. This clonotype has a handful of counts. Its antigen is not identified. Overall study results and limits: Conclusions came from cross-sectional statistical analysis, not from following the same donors.

Healthy Caucasians provided all donations. Trimming pared 3 bases from V and 9 bases from J, leaving 9 bases between. Germline assignment: CDR1 SNHLY and CDR2 FYNNEI. The CDR3 consists of 13 residues. This same sample was also part of a study on yellow fever vaccine responses in identical twins.

This receptor was obtained from a woman aged 18-30 years in good health. This sequence joins TRBV2 and TRBJ1-6, with D uncertain. Sequenced material: PBMCs. The CDR3 DNA reads TGTGCCAGCAGTGACAGGACGTCTTCACCCCTCCACTTT. Residues: CASSDRTSSPLHF.